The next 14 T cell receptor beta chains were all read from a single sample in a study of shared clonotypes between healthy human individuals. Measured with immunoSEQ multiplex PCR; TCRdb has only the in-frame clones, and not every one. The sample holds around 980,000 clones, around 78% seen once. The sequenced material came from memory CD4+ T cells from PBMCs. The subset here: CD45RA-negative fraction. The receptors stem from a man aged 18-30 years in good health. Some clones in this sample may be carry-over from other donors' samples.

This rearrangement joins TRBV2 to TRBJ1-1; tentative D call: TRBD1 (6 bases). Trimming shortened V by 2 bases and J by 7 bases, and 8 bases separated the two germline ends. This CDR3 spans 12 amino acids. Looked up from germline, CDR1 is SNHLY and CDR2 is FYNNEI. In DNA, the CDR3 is TGTGCCAGCAGTGAACACAGGGTTGAAGCTTTCTTT. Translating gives CASSEHRVEAFF.

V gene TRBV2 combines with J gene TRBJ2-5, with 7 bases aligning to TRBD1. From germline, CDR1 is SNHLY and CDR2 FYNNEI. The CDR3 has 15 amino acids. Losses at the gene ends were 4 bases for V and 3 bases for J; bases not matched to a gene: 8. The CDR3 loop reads CASSALTGTEETQYF. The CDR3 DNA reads TGTGCCAGCAGTGCTCTGACAGGGACGGAAGAGACCCAGTACTTC.

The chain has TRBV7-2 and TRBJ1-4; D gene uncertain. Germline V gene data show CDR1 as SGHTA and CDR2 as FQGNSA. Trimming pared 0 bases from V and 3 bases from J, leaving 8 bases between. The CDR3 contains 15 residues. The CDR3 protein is CASSLAGRSNEKLFF. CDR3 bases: TGTGCCAGCAGCTTAGCCGGGCGGTCTAATGAAAAACTGTTTTTT.

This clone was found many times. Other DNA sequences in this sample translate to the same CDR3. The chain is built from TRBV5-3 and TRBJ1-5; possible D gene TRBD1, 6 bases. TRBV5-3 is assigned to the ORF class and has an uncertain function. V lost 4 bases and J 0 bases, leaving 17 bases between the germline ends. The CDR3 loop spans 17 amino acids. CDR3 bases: TGTGCCAGAAGCCCGCCGGGGGGGCGGACTAGCAATCAGCCCCAGCATTTT. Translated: CARSPPGGRTSNQPQHF.

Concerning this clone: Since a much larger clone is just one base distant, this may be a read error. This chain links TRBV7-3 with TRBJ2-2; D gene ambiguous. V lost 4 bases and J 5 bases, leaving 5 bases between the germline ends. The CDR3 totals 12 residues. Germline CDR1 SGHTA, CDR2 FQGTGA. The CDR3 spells CASSSETGELFF. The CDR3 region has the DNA TGTGCCAGCAGCTCCGAAACCGGGGAGCTGTTTTTT.

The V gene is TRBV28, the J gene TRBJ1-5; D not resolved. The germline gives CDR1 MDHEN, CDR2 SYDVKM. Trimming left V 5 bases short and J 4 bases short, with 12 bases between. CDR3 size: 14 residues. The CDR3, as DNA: TGTGCCAGCAGTAAATCACAAGGAAATCAGCCCCAGCATTTT. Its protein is CASSKSQGNQPQHF.

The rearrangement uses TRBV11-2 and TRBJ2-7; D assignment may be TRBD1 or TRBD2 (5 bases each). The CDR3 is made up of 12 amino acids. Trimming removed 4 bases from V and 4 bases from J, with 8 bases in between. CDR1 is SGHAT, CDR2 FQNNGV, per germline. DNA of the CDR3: TGTGCCAGCAGCTGGGGACGATACGAGCAGTACTTC. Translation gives CASSWGRYEQYF.

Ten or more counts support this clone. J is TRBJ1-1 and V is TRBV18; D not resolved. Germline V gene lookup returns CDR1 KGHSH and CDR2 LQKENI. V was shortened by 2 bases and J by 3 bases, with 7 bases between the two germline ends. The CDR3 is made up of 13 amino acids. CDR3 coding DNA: TGTGCCAGCTCACCAATGCGGGACACTGAAGCTTTCTTT. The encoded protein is CASSPMRDTEAFF. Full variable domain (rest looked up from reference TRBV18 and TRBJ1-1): NAGVMQNPRHLVRRRGQEARLRCSPMKGHSHVYWYRQLPEEGLKFMVYLQKENIIDESGMPKERFSAEFPKEGPSILRIQQVVRGDSAAYFCASSPMRDTEAFFGQGTRLTVV.

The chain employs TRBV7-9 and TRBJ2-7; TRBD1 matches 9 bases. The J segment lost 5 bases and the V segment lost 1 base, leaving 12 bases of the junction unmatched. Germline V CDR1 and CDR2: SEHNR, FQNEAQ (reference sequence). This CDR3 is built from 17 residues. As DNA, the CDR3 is TGTGCCAGCAGCTTAGTGGGTCAGACAGGGGGTAGGAACGAGCAGTACTTC. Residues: CASSLVGQTGGRNEQYF.

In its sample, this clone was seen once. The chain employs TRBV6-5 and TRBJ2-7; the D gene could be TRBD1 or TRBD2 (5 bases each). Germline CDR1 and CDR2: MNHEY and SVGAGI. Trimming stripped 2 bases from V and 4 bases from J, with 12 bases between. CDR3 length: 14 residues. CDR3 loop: CASSYMQGRYEQYF. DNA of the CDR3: TGTGCCAGCAGTTACATGCAGGGACGGTACGAGCAGTACTTC.

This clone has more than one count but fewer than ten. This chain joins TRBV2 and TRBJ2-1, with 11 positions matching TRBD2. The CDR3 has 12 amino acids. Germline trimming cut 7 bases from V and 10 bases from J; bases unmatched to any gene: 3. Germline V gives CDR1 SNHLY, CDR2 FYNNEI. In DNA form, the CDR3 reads TGTGCCAGCAAGCTAGCGGGAGGCGAGCAGTTCTTC. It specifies CASKLAGGEQFF.

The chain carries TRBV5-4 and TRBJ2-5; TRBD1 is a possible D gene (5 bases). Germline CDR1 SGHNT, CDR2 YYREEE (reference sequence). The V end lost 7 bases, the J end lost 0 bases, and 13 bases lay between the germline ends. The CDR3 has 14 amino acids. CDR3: CASGEGVYQETQYF. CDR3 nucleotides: TGTGCCAGCGGGGAAGGGGTCTACCAAGAGACCCAGTACTTC.

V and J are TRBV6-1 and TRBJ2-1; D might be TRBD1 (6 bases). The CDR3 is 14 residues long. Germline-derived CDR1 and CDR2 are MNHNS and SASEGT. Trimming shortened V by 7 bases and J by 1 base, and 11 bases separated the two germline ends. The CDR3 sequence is CASTRTVSYNEQFF. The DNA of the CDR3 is TGTGCCAGCACCCGGACAGTGTCCTACAATGAGCAGTTCTTC.

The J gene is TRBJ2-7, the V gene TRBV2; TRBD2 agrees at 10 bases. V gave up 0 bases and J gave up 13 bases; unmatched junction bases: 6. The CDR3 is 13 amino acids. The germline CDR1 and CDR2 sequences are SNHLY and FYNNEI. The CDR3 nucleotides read TGTGCCAGCAGTGAAGCATGGGGGACTAGCGTCTACTTC. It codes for CASSEAWGTSVYF.